One TCR beta chain is described in this entry. Its antigen is undetermined. This entry comes from a study of T cells after yellow fever vaccination. About the study: With SMART-Seq v4 Ultra Low Input, the fractions containing low cell numbers were prepared. Findings and limits, study-wide: The CD4 and CD8 compartments had a small share of their clonotypes in common. Re-detected after boosting: most primary clones, 96% of CD4 and over 80% of CD8.

The CDR3 spans 17 residues. V lost 1 base, J lost 2 bases, and 10 bases stayed unmatched. The germline V gene has CDR1 MNHEY and CDR2 SVGAGI. As TCR cDNA was made by 5'RACE template switching, a universal primer site and UMIs were added. Each CDR3 protein is one row after TCRdb ran MiXCR on the 5' RACE reads. The sample has some 500,000 distinct CDR3 sequences, approximately 12% seen once. The receptor was derived from a man aged 30 to 45 who received the YFV17D yellow fever vaccine. The sequences come from PBMCs, collected on the day of the yellow fever booster vaccination. The chain has TRBV6-5 and TRBJ2-5, with 7 bases matching TRBD1. The CDR3, as DNA: TGTGCCAGCAGTTACTGGCCAGGGGGTACCTCACAAGAGACCCAGTACTTC. Its protein product is CASSYWPGGTSQETQYF.